The T cell receptor (beta chain) described here comes from a study of blood T cell repertoires in COVID-19. Across the whole study: Whether acute or convalescent, the COVID-19 samples came from the United States, Italy and Spain.

In this sample, this clone turned up once. Trimming cost V 7 bases and J 3 bases, with 16 bases left between them. CDR3 length equals 14 residues. Looked up from germline, CDR1 is MDHEN and CDR2 is SYDVKM. Per the original data handling: Researchers report that nucleated cell counts were estimated from reference gene primer amplification. Using immunoSEQ multiplex PCR, the repertoire was profiled, and TCRdb retains in-frame clones only, with some absent. The V and J calls and clone size are taken from that table; D and trimming were inferred from the DNA. The table lists roughly 150,000 clones, roughly four fifths of them singletons.

The receptor's source is a man aged 55 to 70 with active or convalescent COVID-19. Material for sequencing was peripheral blood. The chain couples TRBV28 to TRBJ2-7, with D possibly TRBD1 on 6 matching bases. The CDR3 here is CASTPRTEYYEQYF. Here the CDR3 DNA reads TGTGCCAGCACCCCACGGACAGAATACTACGAGCAGTACTTC. The full variable domain, its missing parts supplied by reference TRBV28 and TRBJ2-7, is DVKVTQSSRYLVKRTGEKVFLECVQDMDHENMFWYRQDPGLGLRLIYFSYDVKMKEKGDIPEGYSVSREKKERFSLILESASTNQTSMYLCASTPRTEYYEQYFGPGTRLTVT.